This T cell receptor (beta chain) was captured in a study of T cell clones after liver transplantation (dated by TCRdb to between 2018 and 2021). For context, the study as a whole: Samples were obtained from ITN030ST, a randomized trial in which withdrawal of immunosuppression was attempted within 2 years of liver transplantation. To count as tolerant, a recipient had to stay completely off immunosuppression for at least one year without liver enzymes climbing beyond twice the upper limit of normal. Donor-reactive T cell clones were identified by TCRbeta sequencing after a pre-transplant mixed lymphocyte reaction and then tracked in post-transplant blood. Blood samples were collected pre-transplant, pre-randomization before withdrawal, and post-randomization after either complete withdrawal or failed withdrawal. Until randomization at 12-24 months post-transplant, subjects were given standard immunosuppression, with no induction therapy. Of the eight recipients, a few were HCV-positive, while the remaining recipients had been transplanted for non-autoimmune, non-viral indications. The study cohort included 8 liver transplant recipients, of whom 3 were classified as tolerant and 5 as non-tolerant. Third party-reactive TCRbeta sequences were also identified from pre-transplant MLRs to serve as an antigen-independent comparator for donor-reactive sequences. What the authors observed across the whole study: In 5 of 8 subjects, circulating donor-reactive CD4 TCRbeta sequences decreased significantly after transplant, regardless of tolerance or HCV status. The decline in donor-reactive sequences exceeded the decline in third party-reactive sequences, suggesting partial antigen-specific deletion that was unrelated to withdrawal success. Because of small, heterogeneous patient numbers and non-standardized post-transplant time points, the conclusions were only preliminary. After accounting for repertoire turnover, donor-reactive detection was significantly reduced in 7 of 8 subjects for CD4 and 8 of 8 for CD8. Low numbers of available donor cells limited the measurable donor-reactive repertoire in a couple of subjects. Because no allograft tissue specimens were available, donor-reactive T cells may have migrated into the graft instead of being deleted.

Notes on this clone: Its target antigen remains unknown. No quality values exist for individual bases; no much larger clone is one base distant.

High-throughput TCRbeta CDR3 sequencing of frozen genomic DNA was performed by immunoSEQ, including PCR amplification, mapping, bias correction and internal controls. For the original study's pipeline: Productive rearrangements were kept, and unique TCRbeta sequences were defined by CDR3 nucleotide sequence plus V and J gene. A sequence counted as donor-reactive only if the sequence showed at least 5-fold expansion in CFSE-low cells compared with unstimulated pre-transplant cells and had a frequency of at least 0.01%. To ensure at least 90% detection power, minimum frequency thresholds were set for each subject based on that subject's lowest-template unstimulated sample. Jensen-Shannon divergence between the top 1000 TCRbeta sequences post- versus pre-transplant served as the measure of repertoire turnover. Two-sided Fisher's exact tests were used to test for changes in the detection of donor-reactive sequences. Drawn from immuneACCESS, this table holds only the in-frame rearrangements with V and J called that TCRdb kept. Clones are partly lost; checked studies trace under half to an unresolved V gene and leave the rest unexplained. V, J and clone size are taken as reported in that table, and D and trimming were inferred from the DNA itself. This sample has about 70,000 clones in its table, and about four fifths of those were observed once. The ten largest clones capture approximately 0.79% of the sample.

Unstimulated PBMCs, after thawing, were stained for CD3, CD4 and CD8 and then FACS-sorted into CD3+CD4+ and CD3+CD8+ populations. Randomization to immunosuppression withdrawal applied to every one of the 8 studied subjects. The Qiagen DNeasy Blood and Tissue Kit was used for isolation of genomic DNA. The germline ends are 7 bases apart after V is trimmed by 7 bases and J by 1 base. The CDR3 starts with the cysteine, ends with the phenylalanine, and has 12 residues. Only CDR3 DNA remains: 36 bases, in frame from the first base. For CDR1 and CDR2, the germline V gene lists MNHEY and SVGAGI. This sample comprised CD4+ T cells from blood, obtained 12 months after liver transplant. In this chain, TRBV6-5 is recombined with TRBJ1-2; the D region possibly corresponds to TRBD1 (5 bases align). The clonotype originates from a human patient who received a liver transplant. Following transplantation, part of the T cell population may be supplied by the graft donor rather than the patient. The DNA reads as follows: TGTGCCAGCACGGGGGTTAACTATGGCTACACCTTC. The resulting protein is CASTGVNYGYTF.